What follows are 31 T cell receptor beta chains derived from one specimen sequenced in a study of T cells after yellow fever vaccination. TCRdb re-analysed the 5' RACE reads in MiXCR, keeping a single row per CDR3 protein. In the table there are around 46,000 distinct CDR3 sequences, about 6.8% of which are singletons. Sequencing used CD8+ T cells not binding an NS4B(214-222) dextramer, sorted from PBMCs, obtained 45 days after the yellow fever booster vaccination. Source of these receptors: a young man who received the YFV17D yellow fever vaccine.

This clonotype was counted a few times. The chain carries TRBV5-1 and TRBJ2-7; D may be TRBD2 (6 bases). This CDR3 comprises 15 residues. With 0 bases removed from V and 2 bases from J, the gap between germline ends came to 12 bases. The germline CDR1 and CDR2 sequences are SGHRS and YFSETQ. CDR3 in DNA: TGCGCCAGCAGCTTGGTGGCTAGCGACCCCTACGAGCAGTACTTC. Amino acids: CASSLVASDPYEQYF.

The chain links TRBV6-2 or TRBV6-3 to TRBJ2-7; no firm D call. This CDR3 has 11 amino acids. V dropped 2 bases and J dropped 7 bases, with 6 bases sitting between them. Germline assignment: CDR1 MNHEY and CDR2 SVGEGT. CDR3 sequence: CASSYLREQYF. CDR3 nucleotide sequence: TGTGCCAGCAGTTACCTCCGAGAGCAGTACTTC.

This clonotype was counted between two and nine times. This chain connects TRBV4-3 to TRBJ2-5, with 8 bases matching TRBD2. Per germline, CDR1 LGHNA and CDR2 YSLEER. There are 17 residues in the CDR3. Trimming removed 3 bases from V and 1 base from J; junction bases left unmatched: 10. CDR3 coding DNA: TGCGCCAGCAGCCAGGGCCCGGCGACTAGCGCCCAAGAGACCCAGTACTTC. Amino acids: CASSQGPATSAQETQYF.

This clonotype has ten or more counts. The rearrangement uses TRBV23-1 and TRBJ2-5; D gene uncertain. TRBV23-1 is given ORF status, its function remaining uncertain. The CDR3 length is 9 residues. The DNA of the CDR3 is TGCGCGTCGATGGAGACCCAGTACTTC. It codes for CASMETQYF.

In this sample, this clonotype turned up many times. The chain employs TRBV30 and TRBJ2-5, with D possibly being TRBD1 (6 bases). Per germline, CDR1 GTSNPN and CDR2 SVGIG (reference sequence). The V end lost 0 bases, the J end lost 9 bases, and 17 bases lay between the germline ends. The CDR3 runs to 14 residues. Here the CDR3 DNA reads TGTGCCTGGAGTGTTCCCCCCGGGACAAGGGCCCAGTACTTC. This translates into CAWSVPPGTRAQYF.

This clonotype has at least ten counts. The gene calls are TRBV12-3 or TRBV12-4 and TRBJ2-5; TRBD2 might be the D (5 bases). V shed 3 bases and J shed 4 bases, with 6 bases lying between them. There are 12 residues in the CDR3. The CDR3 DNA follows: TGTGCCAGCAGTTTTGGAGGAGAGACCCAGTACTTC. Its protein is CASSFGGETQYF.

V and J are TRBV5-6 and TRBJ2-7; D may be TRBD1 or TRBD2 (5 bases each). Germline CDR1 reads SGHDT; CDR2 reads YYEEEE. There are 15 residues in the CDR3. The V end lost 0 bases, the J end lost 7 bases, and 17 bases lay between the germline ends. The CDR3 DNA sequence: TGTGCCAGCAGCTTGGAGGGGACCGGGCAGGAAGAGCAGTACTTC. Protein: CASSLEGTGQEEQYF.

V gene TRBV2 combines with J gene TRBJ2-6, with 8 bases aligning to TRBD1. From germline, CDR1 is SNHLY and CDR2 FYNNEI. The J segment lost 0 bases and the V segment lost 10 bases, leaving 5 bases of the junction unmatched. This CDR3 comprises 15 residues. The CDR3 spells CATPDRVSGANVLTF. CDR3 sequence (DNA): TGTGCCACCCCGGACAGGGTCTCTGGGGCCAACGTCCTGACTTTC.

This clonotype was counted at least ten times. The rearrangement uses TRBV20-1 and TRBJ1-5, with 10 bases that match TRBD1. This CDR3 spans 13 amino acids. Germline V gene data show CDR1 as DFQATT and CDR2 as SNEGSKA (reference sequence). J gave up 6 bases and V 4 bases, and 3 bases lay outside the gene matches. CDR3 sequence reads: CSAKGQGFQPQHF. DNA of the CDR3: TGCAGTGCTAAGGGACAGGGGTTTCAGCCCCAGCATTTT.

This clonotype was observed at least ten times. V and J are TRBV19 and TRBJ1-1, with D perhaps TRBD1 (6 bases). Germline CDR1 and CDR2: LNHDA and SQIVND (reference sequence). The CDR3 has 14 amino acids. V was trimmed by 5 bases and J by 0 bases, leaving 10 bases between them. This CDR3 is CASSYREMNTEAFF. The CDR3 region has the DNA TGTGCCAGTAGTTACAGGGAAATGAACACTGAAGCTTTCTTT. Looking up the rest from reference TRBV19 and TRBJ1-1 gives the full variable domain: DGGITQSPKYLFRKEGQNVTLSCEQNLNHDAMYWYRQDPGQGLRLIYYSQIVNDFQKGDIAEGYSVSREKKESFPLTVTSAQKNPTAFYLCASSYREMNTEAFFGQGTRLTVV.

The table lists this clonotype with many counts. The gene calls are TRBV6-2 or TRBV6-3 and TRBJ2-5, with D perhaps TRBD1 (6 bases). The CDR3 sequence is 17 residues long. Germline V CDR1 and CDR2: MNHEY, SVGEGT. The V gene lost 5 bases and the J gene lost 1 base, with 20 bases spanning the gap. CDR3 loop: CASSAPFDRTPQETQYF. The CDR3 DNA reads TGTGCCAGCAGTGCCCCCTTCGACAGGACGCCCCAAGAGACCCAGTACTTC.

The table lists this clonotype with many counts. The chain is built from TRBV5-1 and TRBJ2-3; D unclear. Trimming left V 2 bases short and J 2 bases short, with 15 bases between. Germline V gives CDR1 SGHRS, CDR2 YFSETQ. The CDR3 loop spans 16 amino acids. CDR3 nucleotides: TGCGCCAGCAGCTTTTTTGGCGGCCAAGACACAGATACGCAGTATTTT. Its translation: CASSFFGGQDTDTQYF.

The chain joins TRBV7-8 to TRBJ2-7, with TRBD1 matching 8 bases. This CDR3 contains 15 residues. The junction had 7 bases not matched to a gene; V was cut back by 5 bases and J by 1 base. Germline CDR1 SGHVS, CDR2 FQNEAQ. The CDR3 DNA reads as TGTGCCAGCAGCCCCCGGGACAGGAGTTCCTACGAGCAGTACTTC. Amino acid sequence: CASSPRDRSSYEQYF.

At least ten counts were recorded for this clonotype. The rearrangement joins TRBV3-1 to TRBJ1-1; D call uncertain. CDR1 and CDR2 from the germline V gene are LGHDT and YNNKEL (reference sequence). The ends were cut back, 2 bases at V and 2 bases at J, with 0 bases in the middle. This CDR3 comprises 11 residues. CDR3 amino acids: CASSQNTEAFF. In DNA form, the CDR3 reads TGTGCCAGCAGCCAAAACACTGAAGCTTTCTTT.

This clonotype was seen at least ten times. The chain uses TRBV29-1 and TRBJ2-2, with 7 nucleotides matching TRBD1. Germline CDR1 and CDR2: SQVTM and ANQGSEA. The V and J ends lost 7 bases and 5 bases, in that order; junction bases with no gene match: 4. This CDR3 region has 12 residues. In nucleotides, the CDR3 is TGCAGCGAGCGGACAGGAACCGGGGAGCTGTTTTTT. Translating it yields CSERTGTGELFF.

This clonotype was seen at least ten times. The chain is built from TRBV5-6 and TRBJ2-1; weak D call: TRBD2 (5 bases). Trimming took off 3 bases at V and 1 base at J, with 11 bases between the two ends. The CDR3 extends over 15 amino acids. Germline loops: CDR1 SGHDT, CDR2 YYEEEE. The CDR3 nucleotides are TGTGCCAGCAGCTGGGCCGGGGAGTCCTACAATGAGCAGTTCTTC. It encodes CASSWAGESYNEQFF.

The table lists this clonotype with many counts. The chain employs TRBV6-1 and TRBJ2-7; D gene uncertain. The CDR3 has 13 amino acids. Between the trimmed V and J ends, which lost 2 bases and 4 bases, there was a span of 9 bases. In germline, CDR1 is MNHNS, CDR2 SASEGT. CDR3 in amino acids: CASSERDPYEQYF. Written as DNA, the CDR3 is TGTGCCAGCAGTGAAAGGGATCCGTACGAGCAGTACTTC.

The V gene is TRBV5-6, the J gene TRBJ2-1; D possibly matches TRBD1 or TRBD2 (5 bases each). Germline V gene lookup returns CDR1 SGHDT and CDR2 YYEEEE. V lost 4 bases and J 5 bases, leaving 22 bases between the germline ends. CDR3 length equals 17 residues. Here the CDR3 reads CASSLWTVSRGHNEQFF. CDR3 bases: TGTGCCAGCAGCCTCTGGACCGTCTCGAGGGGCCACAATGAGCAGTTCTTC.

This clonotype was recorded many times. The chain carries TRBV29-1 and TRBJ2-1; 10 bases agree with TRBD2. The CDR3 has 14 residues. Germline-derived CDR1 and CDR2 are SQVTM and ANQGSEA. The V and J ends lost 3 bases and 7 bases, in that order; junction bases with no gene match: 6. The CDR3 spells CSVEASGRVNEQFF. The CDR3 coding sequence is TGCAGCGTTGAGGCTAGCGGGAGAGTGAATGAGCAGTTCTTC.

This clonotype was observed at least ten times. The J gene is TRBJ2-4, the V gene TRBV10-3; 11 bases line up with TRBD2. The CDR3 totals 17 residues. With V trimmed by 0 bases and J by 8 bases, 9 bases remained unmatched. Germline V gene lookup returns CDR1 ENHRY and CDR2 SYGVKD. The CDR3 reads CAISESLPGLAGDIQYF. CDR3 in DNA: TGTGCCATCAGTGAGTCACTACCTGGACTAGCGGGTGACATTCAGTACTTC.

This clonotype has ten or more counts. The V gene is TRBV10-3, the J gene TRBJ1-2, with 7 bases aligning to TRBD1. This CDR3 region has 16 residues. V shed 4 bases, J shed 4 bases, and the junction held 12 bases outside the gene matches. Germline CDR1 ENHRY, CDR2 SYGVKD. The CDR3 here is CAISGPDREPFYGYTF. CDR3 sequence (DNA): TGTGCCATCAGTGGCCCAGACAGGGAGCCCTTCTATGGCTACACCTTC.

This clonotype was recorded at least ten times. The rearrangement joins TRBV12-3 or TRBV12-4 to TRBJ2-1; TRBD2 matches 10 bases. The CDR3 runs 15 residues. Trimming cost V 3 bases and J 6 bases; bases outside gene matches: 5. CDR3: CASSFSGRVANEQFF. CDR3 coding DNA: TGTGCCAGCAGTTTCAGCGGGAGGGTTGCCAATGAGCAGTTCTTC.

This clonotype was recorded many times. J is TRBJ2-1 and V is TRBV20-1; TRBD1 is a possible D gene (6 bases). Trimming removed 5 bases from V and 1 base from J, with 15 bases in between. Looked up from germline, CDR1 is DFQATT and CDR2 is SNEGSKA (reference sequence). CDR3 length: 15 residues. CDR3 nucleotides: TGCAGTGCTCAACCTACAGGGAGATCCTACAATGAGCAGTTCTTC. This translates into CSAQPTGRSYNEQFF.

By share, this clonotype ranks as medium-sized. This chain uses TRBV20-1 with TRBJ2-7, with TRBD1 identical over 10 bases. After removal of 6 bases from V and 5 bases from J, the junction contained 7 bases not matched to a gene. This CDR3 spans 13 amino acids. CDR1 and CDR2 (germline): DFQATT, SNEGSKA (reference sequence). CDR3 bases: TGCAGTGCCCTACCGGGACAGGGGAACGAGCAGTACTTC. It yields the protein CSALPGQGNEQYF.

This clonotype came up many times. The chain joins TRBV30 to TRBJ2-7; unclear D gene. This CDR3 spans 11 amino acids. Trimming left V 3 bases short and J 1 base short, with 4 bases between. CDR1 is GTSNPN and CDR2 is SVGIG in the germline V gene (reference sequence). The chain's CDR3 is CAWRASYEQYF. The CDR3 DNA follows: TGTGCCTGGAGGGCATCCTACGAGCAGTACTTC.

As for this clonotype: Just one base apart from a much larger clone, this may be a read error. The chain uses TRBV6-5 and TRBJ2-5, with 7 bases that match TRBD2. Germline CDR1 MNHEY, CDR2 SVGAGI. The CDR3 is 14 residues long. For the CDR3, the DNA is TGTGCCAGCAGTCTACTAGCGAACGAAGAGACCCACTACTTC. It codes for CASSLLANEETHYF.

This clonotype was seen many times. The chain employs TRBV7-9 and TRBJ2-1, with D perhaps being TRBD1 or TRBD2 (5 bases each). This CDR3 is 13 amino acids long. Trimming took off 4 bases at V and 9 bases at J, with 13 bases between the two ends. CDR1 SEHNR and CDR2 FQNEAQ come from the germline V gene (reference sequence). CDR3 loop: CASSSQHGAEQFF. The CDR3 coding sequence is TGTGCCAGCAGCTCTCAACACGGGGCTGAGCAGTTCTTC.

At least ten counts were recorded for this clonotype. The CDR3 DNA reads as TGTGCCAGCAGCTCCGGGACAGACATCTACGAGCAGTACTTC. Protein: CASSSGTDIYEQYF. The gene calls are TRBV11-2 and TRBJ2-7; the match to TRBD1 covers 7 bases. The trim removed 4 bases at V and 3 bases at J, leaving 6 bases unmatched. The CDR3 loop spans 14 amino acids. CDR1 and CDR2 (germline): SGHAT, FQNNGV.

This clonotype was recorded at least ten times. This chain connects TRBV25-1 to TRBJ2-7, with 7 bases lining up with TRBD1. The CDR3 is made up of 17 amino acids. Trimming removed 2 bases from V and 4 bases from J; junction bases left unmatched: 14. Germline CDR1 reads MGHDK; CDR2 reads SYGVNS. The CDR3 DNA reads TGTGCCAGCAGTGAAAAAATAGGGGACAGAAGGACGTACGAGCAGTACTTC. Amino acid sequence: CASSEKIGDRRTYEQYF.

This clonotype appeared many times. CDR3 protein: CASSPPEGGNEDTQYF. The CDR3 DNA sequence: TGTGCCAGCAGCCCTCCAGAGGGAGGGAATGAGGATACGCAGTATTTT. The chain joins TRBV9 to TRBJ2-3, with 7 nucleotides matching TRBD2. Germline V gives CDR1 SGDLS, CDR2 YYNGEE. Losses at the gene ends were 4 bases for V and 6 bases for J; bases not matched to a gene: 14. The CDR3 contains 16 residues. The whole variable domain, filled in from reference TRBV9 and TRBJ2-3, reads DSGVTQTPKHLITATGQRVTLRCSPRSGDLSVYWYQQSLDQGLQFLIQYYNGEERAKGNILERFSAQQFPDLHSELNLSSLELGDSALYFCASSPPEGGNEDTQYFGPGTRLTVL.

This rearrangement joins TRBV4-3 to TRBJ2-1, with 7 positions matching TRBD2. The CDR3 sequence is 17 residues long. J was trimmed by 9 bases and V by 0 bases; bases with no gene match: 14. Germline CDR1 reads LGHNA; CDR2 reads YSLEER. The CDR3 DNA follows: TGCGCCAGCAGCCAAGAAGGGAGCGGGGAGTCTCGAGGTGAGCAGTTCTTC. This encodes CASSQEGSGESRGEQFF.